This TCR beta chain was obtained from a study of identifying expanded T cells in peripheral blood. Produced via immunoSEQ multiplex PCR; TCRdb's table is partial and in-frame only. The sample lists approximately 110,000 clones, about nine tenths occurring once. The CDR3 spans 16 residues. CDR1 and CDR2 (germline): SGHRS, YFSETQ. V was pared by 4 bases and J by 5 bases, with 14 bases of the junction left unmatched. The sequence was obtained from a person aged 18 to 75 in good health. The material sequenced was blood. The chain has TRBV5-1 and TRBJ2-5, with 7 nucleotides matching TRBD2. Here the CDR3 DNA reads TGCGCCAGCAGCCCTTCCGGGGGACTATCGAAGGAGACCCAGTACTTC. It specifies CASSPSGGLSKETQYF.